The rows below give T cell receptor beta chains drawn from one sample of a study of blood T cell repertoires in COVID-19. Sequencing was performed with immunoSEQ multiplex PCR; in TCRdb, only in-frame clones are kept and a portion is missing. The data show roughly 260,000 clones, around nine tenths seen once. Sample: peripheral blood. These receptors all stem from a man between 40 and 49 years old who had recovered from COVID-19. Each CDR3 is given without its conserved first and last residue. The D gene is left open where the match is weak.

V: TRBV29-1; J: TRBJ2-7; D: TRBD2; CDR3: SVGASGRSYEQY
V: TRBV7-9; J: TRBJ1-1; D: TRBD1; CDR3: ASSAWTGVNTEAF
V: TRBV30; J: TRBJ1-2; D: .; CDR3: AWSVSGQGYT
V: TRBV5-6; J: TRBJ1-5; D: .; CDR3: ASSLDRVGNQPQH
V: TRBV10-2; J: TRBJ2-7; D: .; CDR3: ASREQPPYEQY
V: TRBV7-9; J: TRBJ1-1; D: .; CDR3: ASSLGETLNTEAF
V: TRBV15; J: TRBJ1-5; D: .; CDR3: ATSRDQGRDQPQH
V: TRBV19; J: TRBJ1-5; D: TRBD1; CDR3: ASSMGQLVNQPQH
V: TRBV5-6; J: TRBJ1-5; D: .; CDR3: ASSLGAGAFNQPQH
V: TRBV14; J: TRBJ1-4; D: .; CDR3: ASSQRRGEHLF
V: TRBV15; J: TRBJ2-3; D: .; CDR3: ATSRGLPPTDTQY
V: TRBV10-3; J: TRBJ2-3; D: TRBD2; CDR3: AIRGQALAGEADTQY
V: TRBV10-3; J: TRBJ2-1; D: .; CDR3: AMALTTSYNEQF
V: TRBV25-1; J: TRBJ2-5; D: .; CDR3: ASSEKTRYQETQY
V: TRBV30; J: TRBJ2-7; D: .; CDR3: AWTGTYEQY
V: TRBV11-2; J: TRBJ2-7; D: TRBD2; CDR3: ASSLIEGLAVSYEQY
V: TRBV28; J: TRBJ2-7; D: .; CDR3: ASSPPLPYEQY
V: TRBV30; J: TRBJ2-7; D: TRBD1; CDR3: AWSGPDRGHYEQY
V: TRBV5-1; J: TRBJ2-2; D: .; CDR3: ASSFFRDSGNTGELF
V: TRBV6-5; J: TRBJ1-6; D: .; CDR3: ASSSTRGSPLH
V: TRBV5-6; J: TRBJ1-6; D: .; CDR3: ASSQTTQDLNNSPLH
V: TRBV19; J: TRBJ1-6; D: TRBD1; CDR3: ASSRGDRGRDPPLH
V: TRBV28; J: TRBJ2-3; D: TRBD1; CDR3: VTGEGLNTQY
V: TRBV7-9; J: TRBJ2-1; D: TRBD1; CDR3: ASSLGRGRNNEQF
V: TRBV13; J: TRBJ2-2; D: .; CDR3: ASSLSPGVTGELF
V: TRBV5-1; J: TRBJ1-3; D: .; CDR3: ASSSISGNTIY
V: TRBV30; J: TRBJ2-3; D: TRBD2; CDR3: AWSVRTSGYTDTQY
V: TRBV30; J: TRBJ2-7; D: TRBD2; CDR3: AWSPIGGSSYEQY
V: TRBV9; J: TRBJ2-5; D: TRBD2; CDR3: ASSETGGYQETQY
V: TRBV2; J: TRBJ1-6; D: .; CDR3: ASSEGRRYESPLH
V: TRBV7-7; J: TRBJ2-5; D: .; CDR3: ASSLGSYSGGKETQY
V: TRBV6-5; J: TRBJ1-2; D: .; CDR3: ASRQTGGYGYT
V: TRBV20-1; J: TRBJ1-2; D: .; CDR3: SASRTTANYGYT
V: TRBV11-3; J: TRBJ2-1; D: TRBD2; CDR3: ASSPQRERVRNEQF
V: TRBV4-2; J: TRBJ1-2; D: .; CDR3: ASSQDETVYGYT
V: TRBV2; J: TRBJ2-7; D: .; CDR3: ASSVSYEQY
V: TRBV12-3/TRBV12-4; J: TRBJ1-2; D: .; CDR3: ASSSFHGYT
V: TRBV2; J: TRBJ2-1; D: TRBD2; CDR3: ASLSGSSYNEQF
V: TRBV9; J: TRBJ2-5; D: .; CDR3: ASSVDAGGNQETQY
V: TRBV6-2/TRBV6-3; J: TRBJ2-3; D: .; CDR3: ASSISGFTDTQY
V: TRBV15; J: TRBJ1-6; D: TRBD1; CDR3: ATSREGTGRSPLH
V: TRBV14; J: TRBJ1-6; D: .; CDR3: ASSHPLASPLH
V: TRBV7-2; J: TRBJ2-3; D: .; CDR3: ASSLVAKNTDTQY
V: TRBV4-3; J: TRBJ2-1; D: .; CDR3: ASSQDPRGEQF
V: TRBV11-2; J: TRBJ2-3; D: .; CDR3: ASSLDTSFSTDTQY
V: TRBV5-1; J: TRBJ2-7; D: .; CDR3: ASSLMGGGSSYEQY